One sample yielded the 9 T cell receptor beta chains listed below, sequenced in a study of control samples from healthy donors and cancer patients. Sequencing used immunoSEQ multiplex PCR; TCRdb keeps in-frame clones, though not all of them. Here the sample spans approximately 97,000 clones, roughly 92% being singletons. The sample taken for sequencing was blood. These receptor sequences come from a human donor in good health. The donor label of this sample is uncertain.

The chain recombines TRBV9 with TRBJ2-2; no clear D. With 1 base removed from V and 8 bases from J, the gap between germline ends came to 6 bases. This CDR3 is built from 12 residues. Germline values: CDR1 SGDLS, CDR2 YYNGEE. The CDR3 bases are TGTGCCAGCAGCGTATCCGAGGGGGAGCTGTTTTTT. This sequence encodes CASSVSEGELFF.

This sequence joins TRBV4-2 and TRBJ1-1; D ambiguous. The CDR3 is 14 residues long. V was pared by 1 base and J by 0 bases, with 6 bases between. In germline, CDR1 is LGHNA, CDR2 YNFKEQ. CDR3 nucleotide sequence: TGTGCCAGCAGCCAAGGGACGTTGAACACTGAAGCTTTCTTT. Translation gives CASSQGTLNTEAFF.

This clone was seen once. The CDR3 DNA follows: TGTGCCAGCAGAGGGGGCCTCGGCAATGAGCAGTTCTTC. Its translation is CASRGGLGNEQFF. This chain joins TRBV14 and TRBJ2-1, with 7 bases fitting TRBD1. The CDR3 extends over 13 amino acids. CDR1 is SGHDN and CDR2 is FVKESK in the germline V gene. The ends lost 6 bases at V and 6 bases at J; junction bases unmatched: 5.

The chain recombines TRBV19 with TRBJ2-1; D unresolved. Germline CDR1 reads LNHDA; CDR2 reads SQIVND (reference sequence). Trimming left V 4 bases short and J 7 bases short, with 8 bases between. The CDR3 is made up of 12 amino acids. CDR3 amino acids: CASSTRRNEQFF. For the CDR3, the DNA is TGTGCCAGTAGTACTCGTAGGAATGAGCAGTTCTTC. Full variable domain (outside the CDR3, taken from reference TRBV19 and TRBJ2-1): DGGITQSPKYLFRKEGQNVTLSCEQNLNHDAMYWYRQDPGQGLRLIYYSQIVNDFQKGDIAEGYSVSREKKESFPLTVTSAQKNPTAFYLCASSTRRNEQFFGPGTRLTVL.

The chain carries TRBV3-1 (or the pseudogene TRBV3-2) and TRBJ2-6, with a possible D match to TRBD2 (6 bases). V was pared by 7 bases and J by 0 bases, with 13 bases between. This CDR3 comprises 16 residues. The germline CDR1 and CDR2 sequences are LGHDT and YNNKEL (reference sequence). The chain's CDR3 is CASTLGRISGANVLTF. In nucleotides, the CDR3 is TGTGCCAGCACCCTAGGGAGGATCTCTGGGGCCAACGTCCTGACTTTC.

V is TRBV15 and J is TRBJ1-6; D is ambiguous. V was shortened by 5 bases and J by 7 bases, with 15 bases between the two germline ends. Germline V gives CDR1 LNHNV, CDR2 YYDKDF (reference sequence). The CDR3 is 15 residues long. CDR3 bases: TGTGCCACCAGCCACGGTGCCTGGGGAAATTCACCCCTCCACTTT. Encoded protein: CATSHGAWGNSPLHF.

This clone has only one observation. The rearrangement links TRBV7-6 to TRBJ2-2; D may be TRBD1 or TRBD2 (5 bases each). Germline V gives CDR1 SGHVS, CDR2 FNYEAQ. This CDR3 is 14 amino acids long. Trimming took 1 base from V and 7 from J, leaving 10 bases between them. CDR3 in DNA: TGTGCCAGCAGCTTAGAGGGGAGAAACGGGGAGCTGTTTTTT. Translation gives CASSLEGRNGELFF.

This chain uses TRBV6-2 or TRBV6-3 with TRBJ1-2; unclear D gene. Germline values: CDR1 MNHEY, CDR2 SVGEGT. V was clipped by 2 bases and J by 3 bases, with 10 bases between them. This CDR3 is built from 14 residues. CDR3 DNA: TGTGCCAGCAGTTACCACAGTACAGACTATGGCTACACCTTC. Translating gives CASSYHSTDYGYTF.

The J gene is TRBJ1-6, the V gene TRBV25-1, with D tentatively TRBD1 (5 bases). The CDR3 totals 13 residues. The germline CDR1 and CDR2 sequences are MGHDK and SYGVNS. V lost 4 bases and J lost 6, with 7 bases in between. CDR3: CASSADSNSPLHF. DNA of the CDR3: TGTGCCAGCAGTGCAGACAGTAATTCACCCCTCCACTTT.